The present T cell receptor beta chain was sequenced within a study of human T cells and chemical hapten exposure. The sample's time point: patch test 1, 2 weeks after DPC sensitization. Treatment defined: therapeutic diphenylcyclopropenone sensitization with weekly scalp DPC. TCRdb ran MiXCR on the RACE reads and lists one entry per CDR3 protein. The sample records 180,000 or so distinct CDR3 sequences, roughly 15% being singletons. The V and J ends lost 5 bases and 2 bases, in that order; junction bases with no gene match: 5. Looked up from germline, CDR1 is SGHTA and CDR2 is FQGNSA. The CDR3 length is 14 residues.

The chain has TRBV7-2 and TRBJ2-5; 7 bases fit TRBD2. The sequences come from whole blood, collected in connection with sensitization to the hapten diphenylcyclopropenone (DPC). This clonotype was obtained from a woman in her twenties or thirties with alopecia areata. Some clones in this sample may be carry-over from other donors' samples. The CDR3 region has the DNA TGTGCCAGCAGCCGTACTAGCGTTCAAGAGACCCAGTACTTC. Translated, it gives CASSRTSVQETQYF.